The 26 T cell receptor beta chains below were found in one sample sequenced in a study of identifying expanded T cells in peripheral blood. Libraries were prepared by immunoSEQ multiplex PCR; TCRdb keeps only in-frame clonotypes and omits some of them. The sample holds 75,000 to 95,000 clones; approximately 81% are singletons and the top ten take 4% to 5.5%. Sequencing used blood. These receptors originate from a person between 18 and 69 years old in good health.

The sample holds one count of this clone. V usage is TRBV7-9 and J usage is TRBJ1-4; weak D call: TRBD1 (6 bases). Germline-derived CDR1 and CDR2 are SEHNR and FQNEAQ (reference sequence). Trimming took off 2 bases at V and 0 bases at J, with 16 bases between the two ends. The CDR3 is 18 residues long. This CDR3 is CASSLPTGSATTNEKLFF. The CDR3 DNA follows: TGTGCCAGCAGCTTACCGACAGGTAGCGCCACAACTAATGAAAAACTGTTTTTT.

This sequence joins TRBV5-4 and TRBJ2-1, with 8 bases identical to TRBD2. Germline-derived CDR1 and CDR2 are SGHNT and YYREEE (reference sequence). The CDR3 totals 15 residues. Trimming took 4 bases from V and 1 from J; bases not matched to a gene: 4. The CDR3 spells CASSLGLVSYNEQFF. The CDR3 DNA reads TGTGCCAGCAGCCTGGGACTAGTTTCCTACAATGAGCAGTTCTTC.

The chain joins TRBV5-6 to TRBJ1-6; possible D gene TRBD1, 5 bases. CDR3 length equals 14 residues. Germline CDR1 SGHDT, CDR2 YYEEEE. V was trimmed by 0 bases and J by 5 bases, leaving 6 bases between them. In DNA form, the CDR3 reads TGTGCCAGCAGCTTGGGACAGAATAATTCACCCCTCCACTTT. Amino acids: CASSLGQNNSPLHF.

The DNA of the CDR3 is TGTGCCAGCAGTCCCCAGCGGGGGGTGAGAGATACGCAGTATTTT. Its protein product is CASSPQRGVRDTQYF. The J gene is TRBJ2-3, the V gene TRBV27; the match to TRBD2 covers 9 bases. Germline V gene lookup returns CDR1 MNHEY and CDR2 SMNVEV (reference sequence). The CDR3 length is 15 residues. Trimming removed 5 bases from V and 5 bases from J; junction bases left unmatched: 8.

The V and J genes are TRBV7-6 and TRBJ1-5; the D is unclear. This CDR3 has 13 amino acids. Trimming cost V 4 bases and J 10 bases, with 14 bases left between them. Per germline, CDR1 SGHVS and CDR2 FNYEAQ. CDR3 sequence: CASSSLTGGPQHF. For the CDR3, the DNA is TGTGCCAGCAGCTCCTTAACCGGCGGACCCCAGCATTTT.

V usage is TRBV19 and J usage is TRBJ2-2; perhaps TRBD2 as D (5 bases). This CDR3 comprises 15 residues. Per germline, CDR1 LNHDA and CDR2 SQIVND (reference sequence). The V end was cut by 7 bases, the J end by 2 bases, with 14 bases between. CDR3 bases: TGTGCCAGTACCACCCGACGGGAAAACACCGGGGAGCTGTTTTTT. This codes for CASTTRRENTGELFF.

The chain couples TRBV5-5 to TRBJ2-3, with no clear D. Germline CDR1 reads SGHKS; CDR2 reads YYEKEE (reference sequence). This CDR3 region has 15 residues. Trimming left V 0 bases short and J 1 base short, with 9 bases between. The CDR3 sequence is CASSLGTLRTDTQYF. The DNA for the CDR3 is TGTGCCAGCAGCTTGGGTACTTTACGCACAGATACGCAGTATTTT.

This chain joins TRBV14 and TRBJ1-2, with a tentative D call TRBD1 (6 bases). V dropped 4 bases and J dropped 4 bases, with 7 bases sitting between them. The CDR3 totals 12 residues. Germline V gives CDR1 SGHDN, CDR2 FVKESK. CDR3 amino acids: CASSPGAYGYTF. CDR3 nucleotide sequence: TGTGCCAGCAGCCCGGGGGCCTATGGCTACACCTTC.

V and J are TRBV19 and TRBJ1-2; D is perhaps TRBD1 (6 bases). Germline values: CDR1 LNHDA, CDR2 SQIVND (reference sequence). Trimming cost V 9 bases and J 2 bases, with 22 bases left between them. There are 16 residues in the CDR3. The DNA of the CDR3 is TGTGCCAGCAAGAACGGACAGCCGCCGGGGAACTATGGCTACACCTTC. As protein: CASKNGQPPGNYGYTF. The variable domain in full, completed from reference TRBV19 and TRBJ1-2, reads DGGITQSPKYLFRKEGQNVTLSCEQNLNHDAMYWYRQDPGQGLRLIYYSQIVNDFQKGDIAEGYSVSREKKESFPLTVTSAQKNPTAFYLCASKNGQPPGNYGYTFGSGTRLTVV.

This clone was detected once. The gene calls are TRBV6-1 and TRBJ2-1; possibly TRBD2 for D (5 bases). Germline assignment: CDR1 MNHNS and CDR2 SASEGT. Trimming took 3 bases from V and 2 from J, leaving 17 bases between them. This CDR3 region has 17 residues. The CDR3 region is CASSEPGVGRPYNEQFF. The CDR3 DNA reads as TGTGCCAGCAGTGAGCCCGGGGTAGGCAGACCCTACAATGAGCAGTTCTTC.

The genes are TRBV13 and TRBJ1-1; D is unclear. The CDR3 is 15 amino acids. The V gene's germline CDR1 is PRHDT and CDR2 FYEKMQ (reference sequence). The V end was cut by 5 bases, the J end by 5 bases, with 18 bases between. The chain's CDR3 is CASSGRGWGVTEAFF. As DNA, the CDR3 is TGTGCCAGCAGCGGCCGGGGATGGGGAGTTACTGAAGCTTTCTTT.

The chain's CDR3 is CASSTPSRTGSYGYTF. The CDR3 nucleotides are TGTGCCAGTAGTACCCCTTCCAGGACAGGGAGCTATGGCTACACCTTC. This chain uses TRBV19 with TRBJ1-2, with 8 bases lining up with TRBD1. The length of the CDR3 is 16 residues. Losses at the gene ends were 4 bases for V and 4 bases for J; bases not matched to a gene: 11. CDR1 and CDR2 from the germline V gene are LNHDA and SQIVND (reference sequence).

The rearrangement links TRBV2 to TRBJ1-3; D is perhaps TRBD1 (5 bases). The CDR3 is 13 residues long. Germline CDR1 and CDR2: SNHLY and FYNNEI. V shed 9 bases and J shed 0 bases, with 9 bases lying between them. CDR3 in amino acids: CARTRDSGNTIYF. The CDR3 bases are TGTGCCAGGACCAGGGACTCTGGAAACACCATATATTTT.

This sequence joins TRBV2 and TRBJ2-5; the D gene could be TRBD1 or TRBD2 (5 bases each). V was clipped by 7 bases and J by 3 bases, with 12 bases between them. Per germline, CDR1 SNHLY and CDR2 FYNNEI. This CDR3 comprises 13 residues. This CDR3 is CASMGDGKETQYF. Here the CDR3 DNA reads TGTGCCAGCATGGGGGACGGAAAAGAGACCCAGTACTTC.

The chain uses TRBV7-3 and TRBJ1-1; D gene uncertain. The length of the CDR3 is 14 residues. CDR1 and CDR2 from the germline V gene are SGHTA and FQGTGA. V was pared by 4 bases and J by 1 base, with 10 bases between. The CDR3 coding sequence is TGTGCCAGCAGCTCTGGTGGAACGAACACTGAAGCTTTCTTT. Amino acids: CASSSGGTNTEAFF.

The gene calls are TRBV9 and TRBJ2-2; no definite D call. Germline lookup yields CDR1 SGDLS and CDR2 YYNGEE. Trimming took off 4 bases at V and 3 bases at J, with 4 bases between the two ends. The CDR3 is made up of 12 amino acids. DNA for the CDR3: TGTGCCAGCAGCTATTACACCGGGGAGCTGTTTTTT. Translating it yields CASSYYTGELFF.

The CDR3 region has the DNA TGTGCCAGCAGCCGGATCTCCTACGAGCAGTACTTC. Translating it yields CASSRISYEQYF. The chain recombines TRBV2 with TRBJ2-7; D remains unclear. The CDR3 spans 12 residues. Trimming removed 6 bases at V and 0 bases at J, with 6 bases between. Per the germline V gene, CDR1 is SNHLY and CDR2 is FYNNEI.

A word on this clone: Relative to the germline gene, one junction end is altered; a read error may explain this. The rearrangement uses TRBV6-6 and TRBJ2-7; 7 bases match TRBD2. There are 13 residues in the CDR3. Germline CDR1 MNHNY, CDR2 SVGAGI (reference sequence). The CDR3 DNA sequence: TGTGCCATCAGTCCCGGGGGGTACGGCGAGCAGTACTTC. Translation gives CAISPGGYGEQYF.

The CDR3 is CAISSPGSYEQYF. In nucleotides, the CDR3 is TGTGCCATCAGCTCTCCGGGCTCCTACGAGCAGTACTTC. V is TRBV10-3 and J is TRBJ2-7; D gene unclear. V was trimmed by 6 bases and J by 0 bases, leaving 9 bases between them. CDR1 is ENHRY, CDR2 SYGVKD, per germline. This CDR3 has 13 residues.

CDR3 bases: TGTGCCAGCAGCGACCCCACAGGGAACGAGGCTTATGAAAAACTGTTTTTT. It yields the protein CASSDPTGNEAYEKLFF. The chain is built from TRBV7-2 and TRBJ1-4, with D perhaps matching TRBD1 (6 bases). This CDR3 is built from 17 residues. CDR1 is SGHTA, CDR2 FQGNSA, per germline. V was cut by 5 bases and J by 6 bases, with 22 bases left in between.

The V and J genes are TRBV6-1 and TRBJ2-1; D may be TRBD2 (5 bases). The CDR3 extends over 14 amino acids. CDR1 and CDR2 from the germline V gene are MNHNS and SASEGT. V lost 5 bases to trimming and J lost 5 bases, with 13 bases between them. CDR3 region: CASSFSGEDNEQFF. CDR3 DNA: TGTGCCAGCAGTTTCAGCGGAGAGGACAATGAGCAGTTCTTC.

The gene calls are TRBV2 and TRBJ1-5, with TRBD1 matching 10 bases. The length of the CDR3 is 15 residues. CDR1 and CDR2 (germline): SNHLY, FYNNEI. J gave up 6 bases and V 6 bases, and 8 bases lay outside the gene matches. CDR3 in DNA: TGTGCCAGCAGCAGACAGGGGGCAGGGGGTCAGCCCCAGCATTTT. Protein sequence: CASSRQGAGGQPQHF.

The chain uses TRBV6-1 and TRBJ1-4; 8 bases align to TRBD1. The junction had 5 bases not matched to a gene; V was cut back by 5 bases and J by 3 bases. In germline, CDR1 is MNHNS, CDR2 SASEGT. CDR3 size: 15 residues. CDR3 sequence: CASSSTGAANEKLFF. CDR3 sequence (DNA): TGTGCCAGCAGTTCGACAGGGGCGGCTAATGAAAAACTGTTTTTT.

The genes are TRBV5-1 and TRBJ2-5, with D unclear. Looked up from germline, CDR1 is SGHRS and CDR2 is YFSETQ. The CDR3 runs to 11 residues. V dropped 1 base and J dropped 4 bases, with 2 bases sitting between them. Here the CDR3 reads CASSLRETQYF. As DNA, the CDR3 is TGCGCCAGCAGCTTGCGAGAGACCCAGTACTTC.

V usage is TRBV6-5 and J usage is TRBJ1-1; 10 nucleotides agree with TRBD1. The germline V gene has CDR1 MNHEY and CDR2 SVGAGI. The CDR3 is 14 residues long. V lost 5 bases to trimming and J lost 1 base; unmatched junction nucleotides: 1. In nucleotides, the CDR3 is TGTGCCAGCAGTCGGGACAGGGGGAACACTGAAGCTTTCTTT. Translation: CASSRDRGNTEAFF.

This clone has a handful of counts. The chain is built from TRBV25-1 and TRBJ1-3, with D hard to call. V gave up 2 bases and J gave up 0 bases, with 8 bases separating them. CDR3 length: 15 amino acids. Germline V CDR1 and CDR2: MGHDK, SYGVNS. As DNA, the CDR3 is TGTGCCAGCAGTGAACCCTGGAGCTCTGGAAACACCATATATTTT. It encodes CASSEPWSSGNTIYF.